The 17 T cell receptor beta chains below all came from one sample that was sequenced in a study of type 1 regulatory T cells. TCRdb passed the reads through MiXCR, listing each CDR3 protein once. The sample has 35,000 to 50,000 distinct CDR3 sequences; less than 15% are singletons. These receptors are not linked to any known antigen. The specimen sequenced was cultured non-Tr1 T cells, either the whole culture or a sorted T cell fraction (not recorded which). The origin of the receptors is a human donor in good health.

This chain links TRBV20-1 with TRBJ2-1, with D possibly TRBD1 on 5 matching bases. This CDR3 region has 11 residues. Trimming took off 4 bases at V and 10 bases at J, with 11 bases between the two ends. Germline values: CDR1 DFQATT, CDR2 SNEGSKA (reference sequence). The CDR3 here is CSAKHRIEQFF. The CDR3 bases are TGCAGTGCTAAACACAGGATCGAGCAGTTCTTC.

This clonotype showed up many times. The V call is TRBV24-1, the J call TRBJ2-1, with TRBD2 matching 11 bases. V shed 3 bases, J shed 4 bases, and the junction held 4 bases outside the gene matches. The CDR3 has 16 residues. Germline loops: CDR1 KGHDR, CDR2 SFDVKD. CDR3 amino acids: CATSDPGTSGYNEQFF. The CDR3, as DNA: TGTGCCACCAGTGATCCCGGGACTAGCGGATACAATGAGCAGTTCTTC.

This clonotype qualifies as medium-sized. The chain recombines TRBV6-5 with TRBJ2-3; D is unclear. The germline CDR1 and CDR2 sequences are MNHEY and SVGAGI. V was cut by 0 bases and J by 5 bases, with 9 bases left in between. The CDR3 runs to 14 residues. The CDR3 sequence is CASSYSYLGDTQYF. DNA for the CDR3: TGTGCCAGCAGTTACTCCTATCTTGGAGATACGCAGTATTTT.

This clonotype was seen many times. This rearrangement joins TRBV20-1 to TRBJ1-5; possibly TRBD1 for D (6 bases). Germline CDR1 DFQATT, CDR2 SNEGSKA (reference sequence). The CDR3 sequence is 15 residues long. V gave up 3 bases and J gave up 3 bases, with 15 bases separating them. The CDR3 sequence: CSASLSGAPNQPQHF. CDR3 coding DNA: TGCAGTGCTAGTCTCTCAGGGGCCCCCAATCAGCCCCAGCATTTT.

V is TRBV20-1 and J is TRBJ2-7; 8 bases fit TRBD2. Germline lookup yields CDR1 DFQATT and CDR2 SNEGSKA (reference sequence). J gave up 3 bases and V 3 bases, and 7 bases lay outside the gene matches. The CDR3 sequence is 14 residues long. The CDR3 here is CSASPGRAIYEQYF. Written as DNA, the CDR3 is TGCAGTGCTAGTCCCGGGAGGGCCATCTACGAGCAGTACTTC.

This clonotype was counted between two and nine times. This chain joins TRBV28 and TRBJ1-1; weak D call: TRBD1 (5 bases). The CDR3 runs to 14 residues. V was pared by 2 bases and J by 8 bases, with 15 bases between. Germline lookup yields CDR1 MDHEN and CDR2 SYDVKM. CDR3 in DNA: TGTGCCAGCAGTTTACCCCTCGGGGGGGTCGAAGCTTTCTTT. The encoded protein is CASSLPLGGVEAFF.

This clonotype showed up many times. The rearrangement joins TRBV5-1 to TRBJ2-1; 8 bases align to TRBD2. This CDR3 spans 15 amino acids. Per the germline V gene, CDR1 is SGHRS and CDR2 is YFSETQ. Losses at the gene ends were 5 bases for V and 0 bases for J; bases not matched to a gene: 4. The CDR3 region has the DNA TGCGCCAGCAGTCTTAGCGGGACCTCCTACAATGAGCAGTTCTTC. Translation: CASSLSGTSYNEQFF.

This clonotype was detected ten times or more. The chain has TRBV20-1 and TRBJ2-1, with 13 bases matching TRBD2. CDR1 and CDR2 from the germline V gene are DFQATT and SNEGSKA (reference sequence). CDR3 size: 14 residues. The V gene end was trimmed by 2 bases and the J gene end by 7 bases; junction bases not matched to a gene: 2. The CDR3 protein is CSARTSGRGNEQFF. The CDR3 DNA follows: TGCAGTGCTAGAACTAGCGGGAGGGGTAATGAGCAGTTCTTC.

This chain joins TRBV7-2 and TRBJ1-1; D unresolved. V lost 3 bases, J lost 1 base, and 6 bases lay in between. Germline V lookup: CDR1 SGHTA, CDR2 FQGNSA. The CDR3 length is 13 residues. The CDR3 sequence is CASSFRQNTEAFF. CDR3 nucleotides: TGTGCCAGCAGCTTTCGACAGAACACTGAAGCTTTCTTT.

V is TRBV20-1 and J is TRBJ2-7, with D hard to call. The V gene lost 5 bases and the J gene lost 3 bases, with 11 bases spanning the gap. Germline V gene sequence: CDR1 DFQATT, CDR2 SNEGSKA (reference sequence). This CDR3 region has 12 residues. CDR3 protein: CSAQNLIYEQYF. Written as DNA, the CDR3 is TGCAGTGCTCAAAACCTAATCTACGAGCAGTACTTC.

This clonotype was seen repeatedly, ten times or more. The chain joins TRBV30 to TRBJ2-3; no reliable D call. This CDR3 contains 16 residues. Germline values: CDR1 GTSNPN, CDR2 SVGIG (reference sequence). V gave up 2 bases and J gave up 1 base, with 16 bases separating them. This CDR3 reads CAWSHTLSLGTDTQYF. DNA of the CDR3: TGTGCCTGGAGTCATACCCTATCTTTGGGCACAGATACGCAGTATTTT.

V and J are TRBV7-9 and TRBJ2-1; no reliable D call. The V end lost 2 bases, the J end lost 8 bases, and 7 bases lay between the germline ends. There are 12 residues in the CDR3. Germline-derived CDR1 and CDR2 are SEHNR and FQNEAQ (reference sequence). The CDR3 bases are TGTGCCAGCAGCTTAATTGGGGATGAGCAGTTCTTC. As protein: CASSLIGDEQFF.

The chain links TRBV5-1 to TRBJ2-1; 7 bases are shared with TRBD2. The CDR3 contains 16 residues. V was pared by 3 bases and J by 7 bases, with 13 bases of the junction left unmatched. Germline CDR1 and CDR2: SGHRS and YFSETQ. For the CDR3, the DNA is TGCGCCAGCAGCTCCAAGGTAGGGAGGGCCGTAAATGAGCAGTTCTTC. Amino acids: CASSSKVGRAVNEQFF. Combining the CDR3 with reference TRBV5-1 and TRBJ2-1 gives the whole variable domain KAGVTQTPRYLIKTRGQQVTLSCSPISGHRSVSWYQQTPGQGLQFLFEYFSETQRNKGNFPGRFSGRQFSNSRSEMNVSTLELGDSALYLCASSSKVGRAVNEQFFGPGTRLTVL.

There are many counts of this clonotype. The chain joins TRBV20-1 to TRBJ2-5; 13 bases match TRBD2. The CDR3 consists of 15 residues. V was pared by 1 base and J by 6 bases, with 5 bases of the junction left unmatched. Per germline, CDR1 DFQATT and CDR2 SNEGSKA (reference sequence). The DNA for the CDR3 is TGCAGTGCTAGAGGGGGACTAGCGGGACGAAAGACCCAGTACTTC. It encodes CSARGGLAGRKTQYF.

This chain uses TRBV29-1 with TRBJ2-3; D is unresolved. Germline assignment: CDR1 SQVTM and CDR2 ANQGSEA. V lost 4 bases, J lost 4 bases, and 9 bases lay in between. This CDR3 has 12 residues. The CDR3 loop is CSVVTSADTQYF. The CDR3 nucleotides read TGCAGCGTTGTCACTTCCGCAGATACGCAGTATTTT.

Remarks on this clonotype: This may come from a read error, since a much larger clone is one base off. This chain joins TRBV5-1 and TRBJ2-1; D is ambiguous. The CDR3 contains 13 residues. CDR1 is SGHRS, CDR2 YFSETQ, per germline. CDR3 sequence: CVSSPVAVLGQFF. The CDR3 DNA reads TGCGTCAGCAGCCCTGTTGCGGTCCTTGGGCAGTTCTTC. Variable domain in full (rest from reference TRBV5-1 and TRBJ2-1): KAGVTQTPRYLIKTRGQQVTLSCSPISGHRSVSWYQQTPGQGLQFLFEYFSETQRNKGNFPGRFSGRQFSNSRSEMNVSTLELGDSALYLCVSSPVAVLGQFFGPGTRLTVL.

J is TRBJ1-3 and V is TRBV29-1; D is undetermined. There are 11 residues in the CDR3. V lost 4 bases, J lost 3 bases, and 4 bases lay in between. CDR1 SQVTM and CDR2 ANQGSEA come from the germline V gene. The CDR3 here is CSVALGNTIYF. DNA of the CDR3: TGCAGCGTTGCACTTGGAAACACCATATATTTT. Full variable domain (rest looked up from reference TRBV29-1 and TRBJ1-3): SAVISQKPSRDICQRGTSLTIQCQVDSQVTMMFWYRQQPGQSLTLIATANQGSEATYESGFVIDKFPISRPNLTFSTLTVSNMSPEDSSIYLCSVALGNTIYFGEGSWLTVV.